This section outlines one T cell receptor (beta chain) sequence together with its context. No cognate antigen has been identified for it. No much larger clone exists at a distance of one base, and base qualities are not known. The data stem from a study of T cell changes during pregnancy in multiple sclerosis (dated by TCRdb to about 2019). Study-wide context: The study looked at changes in the T cell repertoire across pregnancy in women with multiple sclerosis.

Unmatched junction bases come to 6, with V trimmed by 4 bases and J by 6 bases. From the germline V gene, CDR1 is MDHEN and CDR2 is SYDVKM. The CDR3, cysteine through phenylalanine, is 14 amino acids long. Of all the DNA, just the CDR3 is kept, 42 bases in frame from base 1. The library was built by means of the immunoSEQ multiplex PCR assay. What TCRdb holds here is the immuneACCESS table cut down to in-frame rearrangements. Part of the clones is not present; checked against another copy, under half of the missing clones reflect an unresolved V gene, and the others are unexplained. For this sample the table gives fewer than 60,000 clones, of which roughly 95% were detected only once. Approximately 0.31% of the sample comes from the top ten.

The sequence is built from TRBV28 and TRBJ1-5, with 7 middle bases fitting TRBD1. The sample consisted of CD4+ T cells from peripheral blood mononuclear cells, taken in the third trimester of pregnancy. The TCR was taken from a female donor with multiple sclerosis, enrolled in a pregnancy study. The nucleotide sequence reads TGTGCCAGCAGTTGGGTCAGGGGGGCTCAGCCCCAGCATTTT. The encoded protein is CASSWVRGAQPQHF.